This T cell receptor (beta chain) was captured in a study of blood T cells in healthy people across ages (dated by TCRdb to the mid-2010s). Notes on the research overall: In model experiments, template switching captured about one uniquely barcoded TCR beta cDNA molecule for every two T cells. Using deep sequencing normalized with unique cDNA molecular identifiers, the study measured how TCR beta repertoire diversity changes with age. Four age groups were formed from the donors: young (average approximately 15 years), middle-aged (around 41), aged (around 62) and long-lived (more than 75). The study analyzed two additional independent replicas of 1 million unique cDNA reads from the same blood draw for two donors, one aged 18 to 29 and one aged 80 or older.

The library was made by 5' RACE. This sample was sequenced with an Illumina HiSeq 2500. A second PCR of about 6 to 11 cycles was performed with a sample-barcoded 5' primer and a J-beta primer mix. Each TCR beta cDNA molecule received a unique molecular identifier from a template-switch 5' adaptor carrying 12 random nucleotides. At least 2.5 million CDR3-containing paired-end reads were obtained from each sample. First-strand cDNA was synthesized from all RNA with the Mint cDNA synthesis kit, primed by a TRBC-specific oligonucleotide. After uracil-DNA glycosylase treatment, a first 18-cycle PCR used universal primers M1SS and BC2_uni_R on all cDNA. In the original analysis: Normalization of each sample was performed by random selection of 1 million high-quality reads, each carrying a distinct molecular identifier. Reads sharing molecular identifiers were discarded rather than binned into consensus sequences. MiTCR, run with a Q25 quality threshold and the strictest error-elimination algorithm, handled CDR3 identification, clonotype clustering and error correction. A nonparametric unseen species model with Euler transformation was used to estimate lower-bound total TCR beta diversity. TCRdb applied fastp at Q25 and MiXCR to the public reads, then kept only in-frame beta chains. Merged by CDR3 protein, the rows form single entries marked with the most common genes and DNA. The V and J calls here are based on TCRdb, not the publication. In all, the sample holds roughly 700,000 distinct CDR3 sequences, and 20% to 25% of those were seen once. In total, the top ten clones hold 9.4% of the sample.

After removal of 2 bases from V and 7 bases from J, the junction retains 7 bases not matched to a gene. There are 17 amino acids in the CDR3, from cysteine to phenylalanine inclusive. Just the 51-base CDR3 DNA is kept, in frame starting at base 1. Via the germline V gene, CDR1 is SGHTA and CDR2 FQGTGA. The paper as a whole reports these results and caveats: Donor CMV infection status was unknown, potentially confounding age-related changes in expanded clonotypes. Compared with the aged group, the long-lived group had more naive CD4+ T cells, fewer expanded clones and increased TCR diversity, suggesting age selection. The percentage of naive T cells measured by flow cytometry correlated strongly with observed TCR beta diversity. Estimates of total diversity based on one million sequenced T cells were considered lower bounds and underestimates. Because profiling used bulk unsorted PBMCs, naive and antigen-experienced compartments could not be compared conclusively. As age increased, observed TCR beta diversity per million T cells dropped in a roughly linear way, and a significant reduction was already evident by age around 41.

Donors were under 40 systemically healthy Caucasian individuals from Russia aged roughly 6 to 90 years. Each donor gave roughly 9 milliliters of peripheral blood, drawn into EDTA-treated Vacutainer tubes. Ficoll-Paque density-gradient centrifugation was used to isolate PBMCs, with at least 6.5 million obtained per sample. Total RNA was extracted from PBMCs with Trizol reagent, with at least 6 micrograms obtained per sample. For every donor, an aliquot of PBMCs went through flow cytometry to measure the percentages of naive CD45RAhigh/CD27high T cells. In regard to this clonotype: Its antigen specificity is not known. Within one base of it there is no much larger clone, and no base qualities were kept.

The same specimen was also included in a second study, on T cells of mothers and their children. The second publication reports: Nine systemically healthy Caucasian individuals, comprising three mothers and their six children, were included as donors. cDNA synthesis used all of the extracted RNA, with 1.5 ug of RNA in each 15 ul reaction. Sample barcodes and 2-4 random nucleotides were added via the M1S primer in the second PCR. Each mother yielded over 9.5 million TCR beta CDR3 reads and each child a few million reads. Thymic selection shapes the output of TCR recombination in a similar way in related and unrelated pairs, and inherited differences have a minor effect. Related mother-child pairs always showed normalized repertoire overlap that was slightly higher than in unrelated mother-child pairs, though the difference was never significant. No persistent microchimeric T cell clones were detected, at a sensitivity of approximately 90 clones per million clonotypes. In the study, deep NGS was used to compare the TCR beta repertoires of mothers and children, and features distinguishing related mother-child pairs from unrelated individuals were sought. On average, the children were roughly 10 +/- 4 years old, while the mothers were about 38 +/- 4 years old. After adapters were ligated using NEBNext reagents, the libraries underwent 100+100 nt paired-end sequencing on an Illumina HiSeq 2000. Mother and child libraries were prepared a month apart and sequenced in separate runs to prevent cross-contamination. For each donor, somewhere between roughly 500,000 and 2,300,000 distinct TCR beta clonotypes were identified. Naive TCR beta clonotypes were estimated from low-frequency clonotypes matched to each donor's FACS-determined naive share, without sorting.

The sequence derives from a boy between 10 and 17 years old in good health. The rearranged segments are TRBV7-3 and TRBJ2-1, and 14 junction bases match TRBD2. Sequencing used blood. The sequenced DNA: TGTGCCAGCAGCTTAGGGGGACTAGCGGGAGAGGTGAATGAGCAGTTCTTC. Its protein product is CASSLGGLAGEVNEQFF.